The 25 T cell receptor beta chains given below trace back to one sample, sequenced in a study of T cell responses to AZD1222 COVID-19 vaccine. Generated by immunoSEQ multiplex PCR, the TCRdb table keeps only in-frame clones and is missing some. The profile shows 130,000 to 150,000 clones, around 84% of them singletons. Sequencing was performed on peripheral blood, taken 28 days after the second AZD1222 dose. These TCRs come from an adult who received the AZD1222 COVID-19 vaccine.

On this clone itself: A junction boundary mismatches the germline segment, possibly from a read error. The CDR3 here is CAGRGGGTDAEAFF. The CDR3 coding sequence is TGTGCCGGCAGAGGGGGGGGCACCGACGCTGAAGCTTTCTTT. V usage is TRBV7-9 and J usage is TRBJ1-1; perhaps TRBD1 as D (6 bases). The CDR3 runs 14 residues. In germline, CDR1 is SEHNR, CDR2 FQNEAQ (reference sequence).

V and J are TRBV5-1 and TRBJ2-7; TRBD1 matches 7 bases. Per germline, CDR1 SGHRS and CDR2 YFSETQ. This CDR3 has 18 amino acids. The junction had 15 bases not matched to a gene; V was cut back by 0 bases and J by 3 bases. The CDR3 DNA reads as TGCGCCAGCAGCTTGGACCGTAACGACCAGGGGGACGGCTACGAGCAGTACTTC. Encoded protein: CASSLDRNDQGDGYEQYF.

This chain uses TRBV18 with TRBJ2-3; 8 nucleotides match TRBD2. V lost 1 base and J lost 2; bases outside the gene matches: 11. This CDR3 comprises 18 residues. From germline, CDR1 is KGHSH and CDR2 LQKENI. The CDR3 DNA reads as TGTGCCAGCTCACCACTGGCTTACGGGGGGGCCGCCACAGATACGCAGTATTTT. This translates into CASSPLAYGGAATDTQYF.

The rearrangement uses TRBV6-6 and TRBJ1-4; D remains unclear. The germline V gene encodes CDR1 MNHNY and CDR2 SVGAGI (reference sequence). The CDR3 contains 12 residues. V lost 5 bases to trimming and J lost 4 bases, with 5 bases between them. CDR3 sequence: CASSPLNEKLFF. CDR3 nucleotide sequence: TGTGCCAGCAGTCCTCTTAATGAAAAACTGTTTTTT.

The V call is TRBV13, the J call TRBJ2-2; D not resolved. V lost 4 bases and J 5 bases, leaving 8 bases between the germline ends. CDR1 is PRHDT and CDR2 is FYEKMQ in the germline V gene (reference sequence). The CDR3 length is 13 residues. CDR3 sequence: CASSSYGTGELFF. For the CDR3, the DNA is TGTGCCAGCAGCTCCTATGGGACCGGGGAGCTGTTTTTT.

This CDR3 is CASRPFTGAGYNEQFF. The CDR3 DNA is TGCGCCAGCAGGCCTTTTACAGGGGCCGGGTACAATGAGCAGTTCTTC. The chain has TRBV10-1 and TRBJ2-1; 7 bases fit TRBD1. The trim removed 6 bases at V and 4 bases at J, leaving 12 bases unmatched. The CDR3 consists of 16 residues. Germline V gene sequence: CDR1 WNHNN, CDR2 SYGVQD (reference sequence).

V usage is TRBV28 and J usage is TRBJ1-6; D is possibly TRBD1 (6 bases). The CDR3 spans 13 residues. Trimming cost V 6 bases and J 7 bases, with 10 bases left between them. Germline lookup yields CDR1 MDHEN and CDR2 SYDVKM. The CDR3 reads CASRGGGNSPLHF. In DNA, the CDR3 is TGTGCCAGCAGAGGGGGAGGGAATTCACCCCTCCACTTT. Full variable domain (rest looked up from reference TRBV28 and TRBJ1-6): DVKVTQSSRYLVKRTGEKVFLECVQDMDHENMFWYRQDPGLGLRLIYFSYDVKMKEKGDIPEGYSVSREKKERFSLILESASTNQTSMYLCASRGGGNSPLHFGNGTRLTVT.

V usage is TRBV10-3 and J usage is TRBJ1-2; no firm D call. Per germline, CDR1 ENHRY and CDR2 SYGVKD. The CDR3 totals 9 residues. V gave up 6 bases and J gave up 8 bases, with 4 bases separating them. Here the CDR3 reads CAISRGYTF. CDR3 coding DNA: TGTGCCATCAGCCGGGGCTACACCTTC.

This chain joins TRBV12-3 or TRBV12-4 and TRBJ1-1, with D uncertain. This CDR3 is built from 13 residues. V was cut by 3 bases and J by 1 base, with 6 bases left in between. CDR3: CASSLARNTEAFF. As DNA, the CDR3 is TGTGCCAGCAGTTTGGCACGGAACACTGAAGCTTTCTTT.

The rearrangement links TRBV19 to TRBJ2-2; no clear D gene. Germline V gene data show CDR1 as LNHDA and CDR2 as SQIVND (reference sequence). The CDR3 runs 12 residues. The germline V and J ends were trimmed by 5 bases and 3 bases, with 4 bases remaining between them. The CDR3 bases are TGTGCCAGTAGTTACTACACCGGGGAGCTGTTTTTT. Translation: CASSYYTGELFF.

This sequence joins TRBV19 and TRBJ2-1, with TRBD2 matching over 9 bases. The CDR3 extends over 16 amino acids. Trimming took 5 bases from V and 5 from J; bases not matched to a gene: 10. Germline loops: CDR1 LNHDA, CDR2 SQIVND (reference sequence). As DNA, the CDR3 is TGTGCCAGTAGTCCCCGGAACAGCGGGAGGCACAATGAGCAGTTCTTC. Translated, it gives CASSPRNSGRHNEQFF.

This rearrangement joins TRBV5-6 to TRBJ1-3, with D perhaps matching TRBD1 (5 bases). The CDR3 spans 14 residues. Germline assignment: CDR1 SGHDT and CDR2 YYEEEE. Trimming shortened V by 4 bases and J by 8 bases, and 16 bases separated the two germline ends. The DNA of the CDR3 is TGTGCCAGCAGCAAAAAAACCAGGGTTGACACCATATATTTT. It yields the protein CASSKKTRVDTIYF.

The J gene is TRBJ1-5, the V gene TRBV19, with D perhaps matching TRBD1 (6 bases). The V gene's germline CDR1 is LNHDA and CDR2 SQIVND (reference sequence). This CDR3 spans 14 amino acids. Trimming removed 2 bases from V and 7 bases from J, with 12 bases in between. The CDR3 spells CASSITRGNQPQHF. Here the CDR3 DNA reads TGTGCCAGTAGTATAACCAGGGGAAACCAGCCCCAGCATTTT.

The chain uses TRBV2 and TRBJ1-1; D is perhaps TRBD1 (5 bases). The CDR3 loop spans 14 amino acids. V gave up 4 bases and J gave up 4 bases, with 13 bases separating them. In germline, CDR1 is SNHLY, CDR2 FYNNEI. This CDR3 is CASSGSPGSTEAFF. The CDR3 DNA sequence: TGTGCCAGCAGTGGGTCGCCAGGGAGCACTGAAGCTTTCTTT.

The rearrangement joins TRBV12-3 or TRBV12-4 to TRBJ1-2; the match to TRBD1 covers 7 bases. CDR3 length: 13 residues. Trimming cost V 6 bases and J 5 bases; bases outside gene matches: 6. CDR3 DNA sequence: TGTGCCAGCAGATTGACAGGGAGATATGGCTACACCTTC. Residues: CASRLTGRYGYTF.

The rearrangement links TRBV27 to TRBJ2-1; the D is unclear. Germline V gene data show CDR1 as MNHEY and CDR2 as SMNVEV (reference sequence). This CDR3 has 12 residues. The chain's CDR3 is CASTSSYNEQFF. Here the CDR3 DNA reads TGTGCTTCTACGAGCTCCTACAATGAGCAGTTCTTC.

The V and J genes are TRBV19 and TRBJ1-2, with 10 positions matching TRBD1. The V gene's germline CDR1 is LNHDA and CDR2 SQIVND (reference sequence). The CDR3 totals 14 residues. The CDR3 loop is CAARQGATTYGYTF. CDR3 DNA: TGTGCTGCTAGACAGGGGGCAACGACCTATGGCTACACCTTC.

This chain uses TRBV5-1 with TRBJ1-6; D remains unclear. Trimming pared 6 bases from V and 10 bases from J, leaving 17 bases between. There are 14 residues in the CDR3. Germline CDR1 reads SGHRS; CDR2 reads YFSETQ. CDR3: CASTPGWDGSPLHF. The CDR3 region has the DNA TGCGCCAGCACCCCGGGGTGGGATGGCTCACCCCTCCACTTT.

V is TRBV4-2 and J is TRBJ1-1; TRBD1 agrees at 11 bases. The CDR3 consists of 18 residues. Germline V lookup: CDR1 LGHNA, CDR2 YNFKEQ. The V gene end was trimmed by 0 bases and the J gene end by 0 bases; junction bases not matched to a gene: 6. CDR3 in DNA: TGTGCCAGCAGCCAAGATACGGGGACAGGGGGAGTGAACACTGAAGCTTTCTTT. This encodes CASSQDTGTGGVNTEAFF.

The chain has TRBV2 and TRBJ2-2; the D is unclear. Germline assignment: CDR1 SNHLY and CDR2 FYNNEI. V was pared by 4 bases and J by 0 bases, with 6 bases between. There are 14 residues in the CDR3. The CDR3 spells CASSVGTNTGELFF. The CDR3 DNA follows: TGTGCCAGCAGTGTGGGGACGAACACCGGGGAGCTGTTTTTT.

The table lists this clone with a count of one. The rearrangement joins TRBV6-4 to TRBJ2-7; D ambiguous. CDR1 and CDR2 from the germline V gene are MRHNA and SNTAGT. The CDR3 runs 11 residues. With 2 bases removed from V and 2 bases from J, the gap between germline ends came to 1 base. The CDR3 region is CASSDPYEQYF. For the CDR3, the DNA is TGTGCCAGCAGTGACCCCTACGAGCAGTACTTC.

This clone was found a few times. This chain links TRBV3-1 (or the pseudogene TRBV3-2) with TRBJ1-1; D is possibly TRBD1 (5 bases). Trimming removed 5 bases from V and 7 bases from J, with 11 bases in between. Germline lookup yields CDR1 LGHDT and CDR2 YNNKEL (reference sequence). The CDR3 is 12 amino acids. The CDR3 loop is CASSLERGEAFF. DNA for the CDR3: TGTGCCAGCAGCTTGGAGAGGGGTGAAGCTTTCTTT.

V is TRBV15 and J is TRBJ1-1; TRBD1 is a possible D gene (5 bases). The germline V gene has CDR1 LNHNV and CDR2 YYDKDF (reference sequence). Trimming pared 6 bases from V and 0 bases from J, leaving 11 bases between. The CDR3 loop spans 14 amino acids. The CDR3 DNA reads TGTGCCACCAGACCAGGACACTTGAACACTGAAGCTTTCTTT. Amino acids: CATRPGHLNTEAFF.

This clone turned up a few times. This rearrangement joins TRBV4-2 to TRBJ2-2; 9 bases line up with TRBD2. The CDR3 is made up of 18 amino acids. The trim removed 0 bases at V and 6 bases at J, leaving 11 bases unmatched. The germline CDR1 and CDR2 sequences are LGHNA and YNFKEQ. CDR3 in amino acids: CASSQDRAGGPFSGELFF. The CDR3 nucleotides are TGTGCCAGCAGCCAAGACCGGGCGGGAGGGCCCTTCTCCGGGGAGCTGTTTTTT.

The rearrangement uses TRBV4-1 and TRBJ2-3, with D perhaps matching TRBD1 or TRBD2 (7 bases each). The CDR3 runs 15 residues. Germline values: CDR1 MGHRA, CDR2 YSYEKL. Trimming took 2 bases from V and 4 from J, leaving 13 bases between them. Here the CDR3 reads CASSQFSGGADTQYF. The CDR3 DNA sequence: TGCGCCAGCAGCCAATTTTCAGGGGGGGCAGATACGCAGTATTTT.